This entry describes one T cell receptor (beta chain). The material for each subset, its genomic DNA, was split evenly across several immunoSEQ plates. Profiling relied on immunoSEQ multiplex PCR, and the TCRdb table lists in-frame clones only, not all of them. The sample records some 2,000,000 clones, 85% to 95% being singletons. Germline CDR1 MNHNY, CDR2 SVGAGI (reference sequence). This CDR3 comprises 14 residues. V was shortened by 6 bases and J by 7 bases, with 16 bases between the two germline ends. This entry belongs to a study of shared clonotypes between healthy human individuals. This chain links TRBV6-6 with TRBJ2-4; a weak D match, TRBD2 (6 bases). This clonotype was obtained from a man between 18 and 29 years old in good health. Specimen: naive CD4+ T cells sorted from blood. Stated subset: CD45RA+ positively selected. CDR3 sequence reads: CASSDGGLKNIQYF. DNA of the CDR3: TGTGCCAGCAGCGACGGAGGGCTAAAGAACATTCAGTACTTC.